This TCR beta chain is from a study of OX40 agonist ivuxolimab in advanced cancers. General study findings and limits: At doses 0.1 to 3.0 mg/kg, CD4+ and CD8+ clones expanded.

Autoimmune disease history or systemic immunosuppression meant exclusion. This CDR3 comprises 16 residues. Germline CDR1 and CDR2: PRHDT and FYEKMQ (reference sequence). V dropped 5 bases and J dropped 6; count of bases not matched to a gene: 5. The data were produced by immunoSEQ multiplex PCR, yet TCRdb's version contains in-frame clones alone and is incomplete. The sample has about 94,000 clones, around 86% seen once; the top ten hold about 0.3%. As to this clone: The antigen remains undetermined.

The clonotype was recovered from an adult with an advanced solid tumor such as melanoma, head and neck, liver or kidney cancer. The chain uses TRBV13 and TRBJ2-1, with 15 bases identical to TRBD2. The specimen comprised CD4+ or CD8+ T cells sorted from blood, sampled in a trial of the OX40 agonist ivuxolimab. This chain's CDR3 is CASSPQGLAGGNEQFF. Here the CDR3 DNA reads TGTGCCAGCAGCCCTCAGGGACTAGCGGGGGGCAATGAGCAGTTCTTC.